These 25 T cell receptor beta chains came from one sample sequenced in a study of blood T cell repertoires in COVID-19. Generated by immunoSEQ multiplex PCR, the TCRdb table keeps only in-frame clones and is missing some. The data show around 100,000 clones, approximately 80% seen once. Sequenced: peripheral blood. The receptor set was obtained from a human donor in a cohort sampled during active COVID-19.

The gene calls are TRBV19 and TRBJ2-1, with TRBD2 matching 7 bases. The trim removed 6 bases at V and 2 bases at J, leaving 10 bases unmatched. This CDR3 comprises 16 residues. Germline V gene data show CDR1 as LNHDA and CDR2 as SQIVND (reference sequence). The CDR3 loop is CASSQMASGPYNEQFF. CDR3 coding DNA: TGTGCCAGTAGCCAAATGGCTAGCGGCCCCTACAATGAGCAGTTCTTC.

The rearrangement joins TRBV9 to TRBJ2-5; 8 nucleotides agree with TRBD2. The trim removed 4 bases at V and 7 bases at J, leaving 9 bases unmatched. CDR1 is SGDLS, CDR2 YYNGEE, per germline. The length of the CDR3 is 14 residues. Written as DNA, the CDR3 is TGTGCCAGCAGCCCCGGGGGAGCGGGAGCGACCCAGTACTTC. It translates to CASSPGGAGATQYF.

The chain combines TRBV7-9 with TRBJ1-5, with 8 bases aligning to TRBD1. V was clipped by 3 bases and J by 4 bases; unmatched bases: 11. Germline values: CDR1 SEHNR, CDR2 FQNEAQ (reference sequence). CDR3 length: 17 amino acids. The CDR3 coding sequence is TGTGCCAGCAGCTTGGACAGGGAGGGTCGGTCGAATCAGCCCCAGCATTTT. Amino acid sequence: CASSLDREGRSNQPQHF.

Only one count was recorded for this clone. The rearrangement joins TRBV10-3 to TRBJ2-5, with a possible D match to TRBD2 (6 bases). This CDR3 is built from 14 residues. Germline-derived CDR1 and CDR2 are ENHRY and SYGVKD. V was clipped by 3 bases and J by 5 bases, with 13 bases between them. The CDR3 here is CAISDRPGGETQYF. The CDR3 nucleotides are TGTGCCATCAGTGATAGGCCAGGAGGGGAGACCCAGTACTTC.

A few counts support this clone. CDR3 in amino acids: CASNRRGSEQFF. CDR3 sequence (DNA): TGTGCCAGTAACCGGCGGGGGTCTGAGCAGTTCTTC. The V gene is TRBV19, the J gene TRBJ2-1, with TRBD2 identical over 7 bases. The V segment lost 7 bases and the J segment 9 bases; nucleotides outside the gene matches: 6. The V gene's germline CDR1 is LNHDA and CDR2 SQIVND (reference sequence). The CDR3 consists of 12 residues.

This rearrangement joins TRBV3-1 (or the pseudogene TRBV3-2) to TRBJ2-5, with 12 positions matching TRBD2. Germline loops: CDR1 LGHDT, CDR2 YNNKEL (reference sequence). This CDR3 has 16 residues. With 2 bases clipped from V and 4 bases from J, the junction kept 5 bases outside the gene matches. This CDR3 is CASSQRTSGKGETQYF. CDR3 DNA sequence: TGTGCCAGCAGCCAACGGACTAGCGGGAAAGGAGAGACCCAGTACTTC.

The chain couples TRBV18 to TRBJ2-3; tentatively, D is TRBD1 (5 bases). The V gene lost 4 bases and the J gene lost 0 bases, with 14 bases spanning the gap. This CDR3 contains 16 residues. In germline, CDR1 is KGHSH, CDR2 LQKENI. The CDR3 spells CASSLTAGPSTDTQYF. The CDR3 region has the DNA TGTGCCAGCTCACTGACGGCAGGGCCTAGCACAGATACGCAGTATTTT.

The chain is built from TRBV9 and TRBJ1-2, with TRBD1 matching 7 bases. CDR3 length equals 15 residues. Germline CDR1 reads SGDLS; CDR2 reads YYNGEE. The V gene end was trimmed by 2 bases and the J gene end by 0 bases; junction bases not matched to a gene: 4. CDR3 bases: TGTGCCAGCAGCGTTTGGGACAGCGCTAACTATGGCTACACCTTC. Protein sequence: CASSVWDSANYGYTF.

The CDR3 region is CASGDRGNQPQHF. The CDR3 nucleotides are TGTGCCAGCGGAGACAGGGGCAATCAGCCCCAGCATTTT. The rearrangement links TRBV3-1 (or the pseudogene TRBV3-2) to TRBJ1-5; 7 positions agree with TRBD1. V lost 8 bases to trimming and J lost 2 bases; unmatched junction nucleotides: 3. From germline, CDR1 is LGHDT and CDR2 YNNKEL (reference sequence). CDR3 length equals 13 residues.

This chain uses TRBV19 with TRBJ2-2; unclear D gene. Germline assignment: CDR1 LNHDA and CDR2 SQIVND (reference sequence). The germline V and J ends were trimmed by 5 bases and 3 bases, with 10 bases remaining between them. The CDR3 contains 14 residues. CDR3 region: CASSAYSYTGELFF. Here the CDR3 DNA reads TGTGCCAGTAGTGCATACAGTTACACCGGGGAGCTGTTTTTT.

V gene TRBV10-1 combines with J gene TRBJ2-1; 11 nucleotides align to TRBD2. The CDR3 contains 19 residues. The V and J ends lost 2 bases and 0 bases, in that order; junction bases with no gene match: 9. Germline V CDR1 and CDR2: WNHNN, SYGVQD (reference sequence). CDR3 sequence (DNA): TGCGCCAGCAGTGAGGGGGGGACTAGCGGTCTAAGCTCCTACAATGAGCAGTTCTTC. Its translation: CASSEGGTSGLSSYNEQFF.

The CDR3 is CASSLVAGVTDTQYF. The CDR3 DNA sequence: TGTGCCAGCAGCTTAGTGGCGGGAGTCACAGATACGCAGTATTTT. The J gene is TRBJ2-3, the V gene TRBV7-9, with 7 positions matching TRBD2. The CDR3 loop spans 15 amino acids. Unmatched junction bases numbered 3, after V lost 1 base and J lost 2 bases. Germline assignment: CDR1 SEHNR and CDR2 FQNEAQ (reference sequence).

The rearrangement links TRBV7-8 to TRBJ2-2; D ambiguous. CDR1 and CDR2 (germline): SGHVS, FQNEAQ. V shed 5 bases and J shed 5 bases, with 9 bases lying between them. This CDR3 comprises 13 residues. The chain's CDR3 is CASSPRITGELFF. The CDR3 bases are TGTGCCAGCAGCCCTAGAATTACCGGGGAGCTGTTTTTT.

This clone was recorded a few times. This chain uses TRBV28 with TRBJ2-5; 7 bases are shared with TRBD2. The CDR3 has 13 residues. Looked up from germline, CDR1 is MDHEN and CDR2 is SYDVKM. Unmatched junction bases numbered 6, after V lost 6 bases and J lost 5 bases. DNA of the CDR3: TGTGCCAGCAGAACTAGCGCACGTGAGACCCAGTACTTC. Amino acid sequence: CASRTSARETQYF.

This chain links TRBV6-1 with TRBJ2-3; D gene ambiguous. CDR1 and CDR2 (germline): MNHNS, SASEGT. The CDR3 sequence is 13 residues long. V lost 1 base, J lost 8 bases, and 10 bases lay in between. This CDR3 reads CASSEGTSGTQYF. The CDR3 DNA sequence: TGTGCCAGCAGTGAAGGAACCTCGGGTACGCAGTATTTT.

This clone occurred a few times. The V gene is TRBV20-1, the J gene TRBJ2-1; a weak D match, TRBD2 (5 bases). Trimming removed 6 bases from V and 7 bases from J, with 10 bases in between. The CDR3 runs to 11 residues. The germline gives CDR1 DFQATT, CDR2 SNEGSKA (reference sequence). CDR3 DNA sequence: TGCAGTGCCCCCTCGGGGAATGAGCAGTTCTTC. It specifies CSAPSGNEQFF.

This CDR3 reads CASSRRTSGTDTQYF. The DNA of the CDR3 is TGTGCCAGCAGCAGACGGACTAGCGGCACAGATACGCAGTATTTT. This chain uses TRBV9 with TRBJ2-3; 9 positions match TRBD2. The CDR3 is 15 amino acids. Per the germline V gene, CDR1 is SGDLS and CDR2 is YYNGEE. V lost 4 bases to trimming and J lost 1 base; unmatched junction nucleotides: 4.

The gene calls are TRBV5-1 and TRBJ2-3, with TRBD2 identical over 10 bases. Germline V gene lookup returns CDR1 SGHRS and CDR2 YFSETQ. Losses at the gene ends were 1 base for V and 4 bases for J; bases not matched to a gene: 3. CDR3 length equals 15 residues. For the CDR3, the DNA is TGCGCCAGCAGCTTGACTAGCGGGGTGGCAGATACGCAGTATTTT. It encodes CASSLTSGVADTQYF.

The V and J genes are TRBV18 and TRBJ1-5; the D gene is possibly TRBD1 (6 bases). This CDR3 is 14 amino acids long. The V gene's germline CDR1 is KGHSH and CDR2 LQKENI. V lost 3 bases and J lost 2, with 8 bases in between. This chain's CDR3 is CASSPSGGNQPQHF. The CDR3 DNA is TGTGCCAGCTCACCGTCAGGGGGCAATCAGCCCCAGCATTTT. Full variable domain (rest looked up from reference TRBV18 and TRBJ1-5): NAGVMQNPRHLVRRRGQEARLRCSPMKGHSHVYWYRQLPEEGLKFMVYLQKENIIDESGMPKERFSAEFPKEGPSILRIQQVVRGDSAAYFCASSPSGGNQPQHFGDGTRLSIL.

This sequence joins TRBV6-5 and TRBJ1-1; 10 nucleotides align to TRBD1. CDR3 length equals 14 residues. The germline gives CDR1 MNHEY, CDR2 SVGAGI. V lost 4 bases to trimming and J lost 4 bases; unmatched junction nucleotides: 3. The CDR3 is CASSSRTGGTEAFF. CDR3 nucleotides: TGTGCCAGCAGTTCCCGGACAGGGGGCACTGAAGCTTTCTTT.

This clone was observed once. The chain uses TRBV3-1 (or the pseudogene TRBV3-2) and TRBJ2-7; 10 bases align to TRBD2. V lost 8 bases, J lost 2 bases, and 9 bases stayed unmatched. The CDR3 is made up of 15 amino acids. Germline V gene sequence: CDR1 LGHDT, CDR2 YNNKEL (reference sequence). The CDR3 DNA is TGTGCCAGCGGGATGGTAGCGGGGGGACCCTACGAGCAGTACTTC. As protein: CASGMVAGGPYEQYF.

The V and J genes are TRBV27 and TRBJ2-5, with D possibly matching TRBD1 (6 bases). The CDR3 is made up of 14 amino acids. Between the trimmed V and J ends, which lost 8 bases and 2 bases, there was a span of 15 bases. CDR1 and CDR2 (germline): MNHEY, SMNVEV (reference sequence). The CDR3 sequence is CASALAGAQETQYF. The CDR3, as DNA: TGTGCCAGCGCTTTGGCAGGGGCACAAGAGACCCAGTACTTC.

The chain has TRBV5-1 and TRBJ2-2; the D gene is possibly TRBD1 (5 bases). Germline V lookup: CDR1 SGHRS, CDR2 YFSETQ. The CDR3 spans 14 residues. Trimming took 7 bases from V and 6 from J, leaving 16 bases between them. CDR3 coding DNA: TGCGCCAGCCACATACAGCAGGGTCCCGGGGAGCTGTTTTTT. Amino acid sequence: CASHIQQGPGELFF.

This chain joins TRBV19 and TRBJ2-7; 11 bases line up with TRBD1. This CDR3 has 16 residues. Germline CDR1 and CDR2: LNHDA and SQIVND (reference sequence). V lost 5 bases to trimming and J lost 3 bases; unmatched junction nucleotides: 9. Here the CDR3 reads CASSARDRGDYYEQYF. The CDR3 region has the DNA TGTGCCAGTAGTGCCCGGGACAGGGGGGACTACTACGAGCAGTACTTC.

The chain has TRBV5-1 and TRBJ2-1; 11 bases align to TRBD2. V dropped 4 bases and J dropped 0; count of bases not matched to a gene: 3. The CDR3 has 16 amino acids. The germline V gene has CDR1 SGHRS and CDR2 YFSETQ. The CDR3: CASSHGLAGSYNEQFF. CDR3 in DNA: TGCGCCAGCAGCCATGGACTAGCGGGCTCCTACAATGAGCAGTTCTTC. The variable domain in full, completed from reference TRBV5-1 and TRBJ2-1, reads KAGVTQTPRYLIKTRGQQVTLSCSPISGHRSVSWYQQTPGQGLQFLFEYFSETQRNKGNFPGRFSGRQFSNSRSEMNVSTLELGDSALYLCASSHGLAGSYNEQFFGPGTRLTVL.